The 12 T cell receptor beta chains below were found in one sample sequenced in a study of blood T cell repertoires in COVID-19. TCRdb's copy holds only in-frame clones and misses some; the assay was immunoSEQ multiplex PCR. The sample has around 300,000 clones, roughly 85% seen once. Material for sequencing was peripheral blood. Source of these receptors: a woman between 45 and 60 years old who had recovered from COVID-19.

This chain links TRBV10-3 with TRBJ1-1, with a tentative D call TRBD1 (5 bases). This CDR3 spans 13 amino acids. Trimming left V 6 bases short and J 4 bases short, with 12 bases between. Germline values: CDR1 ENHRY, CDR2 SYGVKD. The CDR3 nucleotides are TGTGCCATCAGAGCCGGGGGGTCCACTGAAGCTTTCTTT. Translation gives CAIRAGGSTEAFF.

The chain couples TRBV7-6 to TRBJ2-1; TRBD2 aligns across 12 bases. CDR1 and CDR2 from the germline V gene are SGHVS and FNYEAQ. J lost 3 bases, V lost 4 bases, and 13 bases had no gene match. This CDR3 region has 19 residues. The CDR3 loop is CASSYPASGGGRVYNEQFF. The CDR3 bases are TGTGCCAGCAGCTACCCAGCTAGCGGGGGGGGCCGGGTCTACAATGAGCAGTTCTTC.

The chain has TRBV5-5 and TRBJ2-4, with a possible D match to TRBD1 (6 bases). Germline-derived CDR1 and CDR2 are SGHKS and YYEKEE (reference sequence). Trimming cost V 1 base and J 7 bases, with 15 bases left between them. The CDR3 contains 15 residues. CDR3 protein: CASSLLQGITNIQYF. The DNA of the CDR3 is TGTGCCAGCAGCTTGCTCCAGGGGATTACTAACATTCAGTACTTC.

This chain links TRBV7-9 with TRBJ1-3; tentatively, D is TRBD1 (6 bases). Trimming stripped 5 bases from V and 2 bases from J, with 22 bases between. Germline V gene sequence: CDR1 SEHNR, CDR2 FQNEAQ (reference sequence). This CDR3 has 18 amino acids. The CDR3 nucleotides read TGTGCCAGCAGCCCCGGGACTCGGGGGGGCGCAGCTGGAAACACCATATATTTT. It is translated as CASSPGTRGGAAGNTIYF.

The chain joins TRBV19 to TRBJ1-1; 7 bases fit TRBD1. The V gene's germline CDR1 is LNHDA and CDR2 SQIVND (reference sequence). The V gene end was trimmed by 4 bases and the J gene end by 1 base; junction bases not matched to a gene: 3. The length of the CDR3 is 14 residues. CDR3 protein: CASSNRGGNTEAFF. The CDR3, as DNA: TGTGCCAGTAGTAACAGGGGTGGGAACACTGAAGCTTTCTTT. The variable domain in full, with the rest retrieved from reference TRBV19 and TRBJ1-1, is DGGITQSPKYLFRKEGQNVTLSCEQNLNHDAMYWYRQDPGQGLRLIYYSQIVNDFQKGDIAEGYSVSREKKESFPLTVTSAQKNPTAFYLCASSNRGGNTEAFFGQGTRLTVV.

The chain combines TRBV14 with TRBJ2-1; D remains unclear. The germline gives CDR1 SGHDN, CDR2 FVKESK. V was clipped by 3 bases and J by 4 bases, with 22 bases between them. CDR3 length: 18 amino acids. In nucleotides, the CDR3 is TGTGCCAGCAGCCAGGCGGTTTCGTCTCAGTACTCTTACAATGAGCAGTTCTTC. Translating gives CASSQAVSSQYSYNEQFF.

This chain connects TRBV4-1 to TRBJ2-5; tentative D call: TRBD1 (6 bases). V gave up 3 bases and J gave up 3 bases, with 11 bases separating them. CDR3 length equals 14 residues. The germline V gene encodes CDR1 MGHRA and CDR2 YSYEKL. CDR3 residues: CASSHWGRKETQYF. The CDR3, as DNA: TGCGCCAGCAGCCACTGGGGGCGGAAAGAGACCCAGTACTTC.

CDR3 sequence: CASSLAASGLASYNEQFF. The CDR3 nucleotides are TGTGCCAGCAGCTTAGCGGCCTCGGGACTAGCATCCTACAATGAGCAGTTCTTC. The chain uses TRBV7-2 and TRBJ2-1; 9 bases agree with TRBD2. The germline CDR1 and CDR2 sequences are SGHTA and FQGNSA. The CDR3 is made up of 18 amino acids. The junction had 7 bases not matched to a gene; V was cut back by 0 bases and J by 1 base.

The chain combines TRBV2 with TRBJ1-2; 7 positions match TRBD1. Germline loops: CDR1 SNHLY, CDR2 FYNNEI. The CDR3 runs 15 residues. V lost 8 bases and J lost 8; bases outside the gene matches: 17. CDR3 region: CASGAGTGVWRGYTF. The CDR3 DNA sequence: TGTGCCAGCGGCGCGGGTACAGGGGTTTGGAGGGGCTACACCTTC.

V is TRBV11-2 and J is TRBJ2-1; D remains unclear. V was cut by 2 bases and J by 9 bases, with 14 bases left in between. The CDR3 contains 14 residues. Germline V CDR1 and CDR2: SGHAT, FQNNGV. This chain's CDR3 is CASSLRSSLSEQFF. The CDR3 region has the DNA TGTGCCAGCAGCTTAAGGTCTAGTCTGAGTGAGCAGTTCTTC.

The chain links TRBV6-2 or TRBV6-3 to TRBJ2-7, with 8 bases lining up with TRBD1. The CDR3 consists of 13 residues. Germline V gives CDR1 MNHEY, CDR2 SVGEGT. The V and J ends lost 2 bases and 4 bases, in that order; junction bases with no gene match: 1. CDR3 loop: CASSYNRGYEQYF. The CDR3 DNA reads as TGTGCCAGCAGTTACAACAGGGGGTACGAGCAGTACTTC.

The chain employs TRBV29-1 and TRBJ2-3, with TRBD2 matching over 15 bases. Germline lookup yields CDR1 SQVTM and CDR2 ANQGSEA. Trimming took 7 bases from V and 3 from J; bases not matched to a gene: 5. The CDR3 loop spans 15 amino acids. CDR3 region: CSAPGLAGGTDTQYF. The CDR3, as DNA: TGCAGCGCACCGGGACTAGCGGGAGGAACAGATACGCAGTATTTT.